This is a list of T cell receptor beta chains from one sample in a study of blood T cell repertoires in COVID-19. Using immunoSEQ multiplex PCR, the repertoire was profiled, and TCRdb retains in-frame clones only, with some absent. Of tens of thousands of clones in the sample, 75% to 90% were seen once. The sequenced sample consisted of peripheral blood. The receptors were gathered from a man between 60 and 75 years old with acute or convalescent COVID-19. Both conserved end residues are part of each CDR3. Fields, in order: V gene, clone size, CDR3 length, J gene, D gene, CDR3 protein, CDR3 DNA. The D gene is left open where the match is weak. Rows may omit the clone size; those that give it use once, few, many or a size class.

V: TRBV28
size: once
length: 15
J: TRBJ2-7
D: TRBD2
CDR3: CASSPLAGGSYEQYF
DNA: TGTGCCAGCAGCCCGCTAGCGGGAGGGAGTTACGAGCAGTACTTC

V: TRBV21-1
size: .
length: 18
J: TRBJ2-3
D: .
CDR3: CASNLGRERTGGKDTQYF
DNA: TGTGCCAGCAACCTAGGAAGGGAGCGGACAGGGGGCAAAGATACGCAGTATTTT

V: TRBV7-6
size: .
length: 13
J: TRBJ1-1
D: .
CDR3: CASSLIANTEAFF
DNA: TGTGCCAGCAGCTTAATAGCGAACACTGAAGCTTTCTTT

V: TRBV5-1
size: once
length: 14
J: TRBJ1-1
D: .
CDR3: CASSSTVADTEAFF
DNA: TGCGCCAGCAGCTCAACGGTTGCGGACACTGAAGCTTTCTTT

V: TRBV18
size: .
length: 12
J: TRBJ2-3
D: .
CDR3: CASSLLYGTQYF
DNA: TGTGCCAGCTCACTTCTATACGGTACGCAGTATTTT

V: TRBV28
size: once
length: 17
J: TRBJ1-5
D: TRBD1
CDR3: CASRPFGTDYSNQPQHF
DNA: TGTGCCAGCAGACCCTTTGGGACAGACTATAGCAATCAGCCCCAGCATTTT

V: TRBV30
size: .
length: 13
J: TRBJ1-1
D: .
CDR3: CAWSRSGGTEAFF
DNA: TGTGCCTGGAGTCGCAGTGGGGGGACTGAAGCTTTCTTT

V: TRBV12-3/TRBV12-4
size: once
length: 13
J: TRBJ2-1
D: .
CDR3: CASTLLTGNEQFF
DNA: TGTGCCAGCACCCTTTTAACCGGCAATGAGCAGTTCTTC

V: TRBV19
size: once
length: 14
J: TRBJ2-1
D: .
CDR3: CASSSIQGRNEQFF
DNA: TGTGCCAGTAGCTCGATCCAAGGGAGAAATGAGCAGTTCTTC

V: TRBV7-2
size: .
length: 16
J: TRBJ2-1
D: TRBD2
CDR3: CASSLSGTSGRSEQFF
DNA: TGTGCCAGCAGCTTATCCGGGACTAGCGGGAGGAGTGAGCAGTTCTTC

V: TRBV6-6
size: once
length: 16
J: TRBJ1-4
D: TRBD1
CDR3: CASSSGWDRANEKLFF
DNA: TGTGCCAGCAGCTCCGGTTGGGACAGGGCTAATGAAAAACTGTTTTTT

V: TRBV30
size: .
length: 13
J: TRBJ2-7
D: TRBD1
CDR3: CAWRQGVAYEQYF
DNA: TGTGCCTGGAGACAGGGGGTTGCCTACGAGCAGTACTTC

V: TRBV5-1
size: .
length: 15
J: TRBJ2-2
D: TRBD2
CDR3: CASSLQAGVSGELFF
DNA: TGCGCCAGCAGCTTGCAAGCGGGAGTTAGCGGGGAGCTGTTTTTT

V: TRBV18
size: .
length: 15
J: TRBJ2-1
D: .
CDR3: CASSPGAYDYNEQFF
DNA: TGTGCCAGCTCACCAGGGGCCTATGACTACAATGAGCAGTTCTTC

V: TRBV28
size: .
length: 13
J: TRBJ1-1
D: TRBD1
CDR3: CASRQGVRTEAFF
DNA: TGTGCCAGCAGACAGGGGGTGAGGACTGAAGCTTTCTTT

V: TRBV5-4
size: .
length: 13
J: TRBJ2-3
D: .
CDR3: CASSPTFTDTQYF
DNA: TGTGCCAGCAGCCCTACTTTCACAGATACGCAGTATTTT

V: TRBV2
size: once
length: 13
J: TRBJ2-2
D: TRBD2
CDR3: CASSDRGVGELFF
DNA: TGTGCCAGCAGTGATCGGGGGGTCGGGGAGCTGTTTTTT

V: TRBV5-6
size: .
length: 17
J: TRBJ2-1
D: .
CDR3: CASSHMRLQDRSREQFF
DNA: TGTGCCAGCAGCCACATGAGACTTCAAGACAGGTCACGAGAGCAGTTCTTC

V: TRBV6-5
size: .
length: 15
J: TRBJ1-1
D: .
CDR3: CASSYQPLGGTEAFF
DNA: TGTGCCAGCAGTTACCAACCGCTCGGGGGAACTGAAGCTTTCTTT

V: TRBV7-3
size: .
length: 13
J: TRBJ1-1
D: TRBD1
CDR3: CASSSTGGSEAFF
DNA: TGTGCCAGCAGCTCTACAGGGGGGTCTGAAGCTTTCTTT

V: TRBV19
size: once
length: 13
J: TRBJ1-5
D: .
CDR3: CASSIWGSQPQHF
DNA: TGTGCCAGTAGTATCTGGGGCAGTCAGCCCCAGCATTTT

V: TRBV5-5
size: .
length: 15
J: TRBJ2-7
D: TRBD2
CDR3: CASSLGLAGVGEQYF
DNA: TGTGCCAGCAGCTTGGGACTAGCGGGAGTCGGCGAGCAGTACTTC